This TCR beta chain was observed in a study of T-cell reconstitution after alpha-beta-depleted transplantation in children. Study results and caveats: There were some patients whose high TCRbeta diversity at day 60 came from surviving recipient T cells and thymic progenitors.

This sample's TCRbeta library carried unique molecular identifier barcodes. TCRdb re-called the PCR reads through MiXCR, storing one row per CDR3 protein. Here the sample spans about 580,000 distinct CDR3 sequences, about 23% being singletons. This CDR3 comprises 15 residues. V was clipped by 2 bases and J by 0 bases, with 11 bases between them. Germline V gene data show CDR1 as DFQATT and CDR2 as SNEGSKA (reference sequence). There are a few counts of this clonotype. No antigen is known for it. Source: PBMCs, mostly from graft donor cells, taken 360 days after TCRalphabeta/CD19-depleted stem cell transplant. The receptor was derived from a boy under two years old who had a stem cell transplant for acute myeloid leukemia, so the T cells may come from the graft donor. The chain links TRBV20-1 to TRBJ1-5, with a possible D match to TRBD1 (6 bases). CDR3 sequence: CSARRGRDSNQPQHF. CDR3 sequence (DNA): TGCAGTGCTAGAAGGGGGAGGGATAGCAATCAGCCCCAGCATTTT.